The 25 T cell receptor beta chains below were found in one sample sequenced in a study of cytomegalovirus exposure and HLA in healthy donors. 13 Jbeta primers and 60 Vbeta primers were used for the PCR. The repertoire was sequenced with immunoSEQ multiplex PCR; TCRdb's copy has only in-frame clones and lacks some. In the table there are about 130,000 clones, around four fifths of which are singletons. Material: PBMCs. The source of these receptors is a female donor in good health and CMV-seronegative.

The rearrangement joins TRBV9 to TRBJ1-1, with 12 bases identical to TRBD1. Looked up from germline, CDR1 is SGDLS and CDR2 is YYNGEE. J was trimmed by 0 bases and V by 0 bases; bases with no gene match: 3. The CDR3 extends over 17 amino acids. CDR3 amino acids: CASSVGDRGRMNTEAFF. CDR3 coding DNA: TGTGCCAGCAGCGTAGGGGACAGGGGGCGGATGAACACTGAAGCTTTCTTT.

The V and J genes are TRBV21-1 and TRBJ2-6; TRBD1 was called by the table and not checked on the DNA. TRBV21-1 is listed as a pseudogene. CDR3 length: 19 amino acids. For the CDR3, the DNA is TGTGCCAGCAGCAAAAGGTTCGGACAGGGCTATTCTGGGGCCAACGTCCTGACTTTC. It codes for CASSKRFGQGYSGANVLTF.

The chain links TRBV2 to TRBJ1-1; D gene ambiguous. CDR1 is SNHLY, CDR2 FYNNEI, per germline. Trimming cost V 5 bases and J 0 bases, with 16 bases left between them. The CDR3 runs 16 residues. CDR3 protein: CASSYSGSSMNTEAFF. The CDR3 DNA reads as TGTGCCAGCAGTTACTCCGGGAGCTCGATGAACACTGAAGCTTTCTTT. Together with reference TRBV2 and TRBJ1-1, the CDR3 gives the full variable domain: EPEVTQTPSHQVTQMGQEVILRCVPISNHLYFYWYRQILGQKVEFLVSFYNNEISEKSEIFDDQFSVERPDGSNFTLKIRSTKLEDSAMYFCASSYSGSSMNTEAFFGQGTRLTVV.

The rearrangement uses TRBV5-6 and TRBJ2-1; D is uncertain. Trimming took off 0 bases at V and 6 bases at J, with 7 bases between the two ends. From germline, CDR1 is SGHDT and CDR2 YYEEEE. This CDR3 is 13 amino acids long. The CDR3 loop reads CASSLGRFNEQFF. The DNA for the CDR3 is TGTGCCAGCAGCTTGGGCAGGTTCAATGAGCAGTTCTTC. Looking up the rest from reference TRBV5-6 and TRBJ2-1 gives the full variable domain: DAGVTQSPTHLIKTRGQQVTLRCSPKSGHDTVSWYQQALGQGPQFIFQYYEEEERQRGNFPDRFSGHQFPNYSSELNVNALLLGDSALYLCASSLGRFNEQFFGPGTRLTVL.

This clone appeared once. CDR3 sequence: CASSITGQGNEQYF. DNA of the CDR3: TGTGCCAGTAGTATTACGGGACAGGGTAACGAGCAGTACTTC. The chain is built from TRBV19 and TRBJ2-7; 9 nucleotides align to TRBD1. The germline CDR1 and CDR2 sequences are LNHDA and SQIVND (reference sequence). V was clipped by 3 bases and J by 5 bases; unmatched bases: 5. The CDR3 length is 14 residues.

The chain joins TRBV18 to TRBJ2-1; 7 bases are shared with TRBD2. J lost 2 bases, V lost 3 bases, and 4 bases had no gene match. The CDR3 loop spans 15 amino acids. From germline, CDR1 is KGHSH and CDR2 LQKENI. The CDR3 here is CASSPSREPYNEQFF. CDR3 DNA: TGTGCCAGCTCACCGTCGCGGGAGCCCTACAATGAGCAGTTCTTC. Full variable domain (outside the CDR3, taken from reference TRBV18 and TRBJ2-1): NAGVMQNPRHLVRRRGQEARLRCSPMKGHSHVYWYRQLPEEGLKFMVYLQKENIIDESGMPKERFSAEFPKEGPSILRIQQVVRGDSAAYFCASSPSREPYNEQFFGPGTRLTVL.

CDR3 in amino acids: CASSLQTFGRFEQYF. The DNA of the CDR3 is TGCGCCAGCAGCTTGCAGACATTCGGAAGGTTCGAGCAGTACTTC. V usage is TRBV5-1 and J usage is TRBJ2-5; D uncertain. The J call may be wrong; the DNA end is better matched by TRBJ2-7. Looked up from germline, CDR1 is SGHRS and CDR2 is YFSETQ. This CDR3 spans 15 amino acids.

The chain employs TRBV7-9 and TRBJ2-1; 8 nucleotides line up with TRBD2. The CDR3 length is 16 residues. Germline CDR1 and CDR2: SEHNR and FQNEAQ (reference sequence). V lost 5 bases, J lost 6 bases, and 12 bases stayed unmatched. DNA for the CDR3: TGTGCCAGCAGCCTCCGTCCGGGACTAGGGACCAATGAGCAGTTCTTC. Translating gives CASSLRPGLGTNEQFF.

This chain joins TRBV7-9 and TRBJ2-2; 7 bases match TRBD1. Germline trimming cut 8 bases from V and 2 bases from J; bases unmatched to any gene: 8. From germline, CDR1 is SEHNR and CDR2 FQNEAQ (reference sequence). The CDR3 totals 15 residues. The CDR3 sequence: CASEDRVGNTGELFF. The DNA for the CDR3 is TGTGCCAGCGAAGACAGGGTAGGAAACACCGGGGAGCTGTTTTTT.

The rearrangement joins TRBV4-2 to TRBJ2-1; D perhaps matches TRBD2 (5 bases). V lost 0 bases and J 7 bases, leaving 16 bases between the germline ends. Germline V lookup: CDR1 LGHNA, CDR2 YNFKEQ. This CDR3 is built from 16 residues. The CDR3 sequence: CASSQDISGRGNEQFF. DNA for the CDR3: TGTGCCAGCAGCCAAGATATCAGCGGAAGAGGGAATGAGCAGTTCTTC.

This clone has a handful of counts. The rearrangement joins TRBV18 to TRBJ2-7; D may be TRBD2 (6 bases). The CDR3 consists of 14 residues. Between the trimmed V and J ends, which lost 3 bases and 5 bases, there was a span of 14 bases. Per germline, CDR1 KGHSH and CDR2 LQKENI. The CDR3 DNA reads as TGTGCCAGCTCACCTAGTCAGGCGGGGCACGAGCAGTACTTC. Translation: CASSPSQAGHEQYF.

The chain has TRBV19 and TRBJ2-3, with D maybe TRBD2 (6 bases). The CDR3 sequence is 13 residues long. Germline CDR1 and CDR2: LNHDA and SQIVND (reference sequence). Trimming removed 5 bases at V and 6 bases at J, with 12 bases between. DNA for the CDR3: TGTGCCAGTAGTTCAGCTGGGGGGGATACGCAGTATTTT. Amino acids: CASSSAGGDTQYF.

V is TRBV4-3 and J is TRBJ1-6; D is uncertain. Deletions cut 0 bases from V and 7 bases from J, with 16 bases between. Germline V gene lookup returns CDR1 LGHNA and CDR2 YSLEER. This CDR3 comprises 17 residues. In DNA, the CDR3 is TGCGCCAGCAGCCAAGATTTATTTGGCGGCAGAAATTCACCCCTCCACTTT. Translated: CASSQDLFGGRNSPLHF.

The chain uses TRBV6-6 and TRBJ1-1, with 8 bases matching TRBD1. Germline V gene lookup returns CDR1 MNHNY and CDR2 SVGAGI (reference sequence). The V gene end was trimmed by 5 bases and the J gene end by 0 bases; junction bases not matched to a gene: 8. The CDR3 contains 16 residues. As DNA, the CDR3 is TGTGCCAGCAGTACCTGGACAGGGACCATGAACACTGAAGCTTTCTTT. This encodes CASSTWTGTMNTEAFF.

This sequence joins TRBV5-5 and TRBJ1-1; D is undetermined. Germline loops: CDR1 SGHKS, CDR2 YYEKEE (reference sequence). The CDR3 covers 17 residues. V was clipped by 1 base and J by 2 bases, with 18 bases between them. CDR3 residues: CASSLSRFTRGNTEAFF. CDR3 in DNA: TGTGCCAGCAGCTTGTCGAGGTTTACGAGAGGTAACACTGAAGCTTTCTTT.

The chain carries TRBV5-4 and TRBJ2-7, with 9 bases matching TRBD1. V gave up 4 bases and J gave up 5 bases; unmatched junction bases: 10. The CDR3 length is 15 residues. Per germline, CDR1 SGHNT and CDR2 YYREEE (reference sequence). CDR3 sequence (DNA): TGTGCCAGCAGCCCAGGAGGGACAGGGTACCACGAGCAGTACTTC. Protein product: CASSPGGTGYHEQYF. Using reference TRBV5-4 and TRBJ2-7 for the parts outside the CDR3, the full variable domain is ETGVTQSPTHLIKTRGQQVTLRCSSQSGHNTVSWYQQALGQGPQFIFQYYREEENGRGNFPPRFSGLQFPNYSSELNVNALELDDSALYLCASSPGGTGYHEQYFGPGTRLTVT.

This clone was seen a few times. The chain carries TRBV5-1 and TRBJ1-2, with D possibly matching TRBD1 (5 bases). The V and J ends lost 0 bases and 6 bases respectively, with 6 bases between them. Germline values: CDR1 SGHRS, CDR2 YFSETQ. The CDR3 is 12 residues long. CDR3 in amino acids: CASSLGQHGYTF. In DNA, the CDR3 is TGCGCCAGCAGCTTGGGACAGCATGGCTACACCTTC.

V is TRBV28 and J is TRBJ2-7; 9 nucleotides line up with TRBD2. Germline V gene sequence: CDR1 MDHEN, CDR2 SYDVKM. The CDR3 loop spans 18 amino acids. The trim removed 5 bases at V and 6 bases at J, leaving 20 bases unmatched. CDR3 protein: CASSPYPTGVAGAGEQYF. CDR3 DNA sequence: TGTGCCAGCAGTCCCTACCCCACGGGGGTAGCGGGAGCAGGCGAGCAGTACTTC.

Only a few counts were recorded for this clone. The V call is TRBV5-4, the J call TRBJ2-7; TRBD2 agrees at 12 bases. The CDR3 length is 15 residues. Germline trimming cut 5 bases from V and 2 bases from J; bases unmatched to any gene: 5. The germline CDR1 and CDR2 sequences are SGHNT and YYREEE (reference sequence). This CDR3 reads CASSFGLAGTYEQYF. CDR3 DNA: TGTGCCAGCAGTTTTGGACTAGCGGGAACCTACGAGCAGTACTTC.

V and J are TRBV5-1 and TRBJ2-5, with D perhaps TRBD1 (6 bases). Looked up from germline, CDR1 is SGHRS and CDR2 is YFSETQ. This CDR3 comprises 14 residues. Trimming cost V 4 bases and J 3 bases, with 13 bases left between them. DNA for the CDR3: TGCGCCAGCAGCCCGTCGGACAGTAAAGAGACCCAGTACTTC. Amino acids: CASSPSDSKETQYF.

This clone occurred a few times. This chain connects TRBV7-2 to TRBJ2-7; TRBD2 matches 8 bases. Looked up from germline, CDR1 is SGHTA and CDR2 is FQGNSA. CDR3 length: 15 residues. J lost 6 bases, V lost 1 base, and 8 bases had no gene match. The CDR3 DNA sequence: TGTGCCAGCAGCTTAGGAAGGACTAGCATCGTCGAGCAGTACTTC. It specifies CASSLGRTSIVEQYF.

The chain couples TRBV27 to TRBJ2-3, with D uncertain. Trimming pared 4 bases from V and 0 bases from J, leaving 11 bases between. The germline V gene has CDR1 MNHEY and CDR2 SMNVEV (reference sequence). This CDR3 is built from 15 residues. CDR3: CASSYARVSTDTQYF. The CDR3 nucleotides read TGTGCCAGCAGTTACGCCCGGGTTAGCACAGATACGCAGTATTTT.

This clone was found once. The DNA of the CDR3 is TGTGCCAGCAGCTTCGGACAGGGCTCTGAAGCTTTCTTT. Translated, it gives CASSFGQGSEAFF. The chain employs TRBV5-6 and TRBJ1-1; 8 positions agree with TRBD1. The germline V gene encodes CDR1 SGHDT and CDR2 YYEEEE. The CDR3 covers 13 residues. Trimming took 2 bases from V and 6 from J; bases not matched to a gene: 3.

The chain uses TRBV28 and TRBJ2-5, with TRBD1 matching 10 bases. V was clipped by 5 bases and J by 5 bases; unmatched bases: 5. The CDR3 has 14 amino acids. In germline, CDR1 is MDHEN, CDR2 SYDVKM. The CDR3 loop is CASSPRQGAETQYF. DNA for the CDR3: TGTGCCAGCAGTCCCCGACAGGGGGCGGAGACCCAGTACTTC.

The DNA for the CDR3 is TGTGCCACCAGCAGAGCGGGAGTTAGCCAAGAGACCCAGTACTTC. Its protein product is CATSRAGVSQETQYF. V gene TRBV15 combines with J gene TRBJ2-5; D may be TRBD2 (6 bases). The germline V gene has CDR1 LNHNV and CDR2 YYDKDF (reference sequence). Trimming pared 1 base from V and 1 base from J, leaving 10 bases between. The CDR3 totals 15 residues.